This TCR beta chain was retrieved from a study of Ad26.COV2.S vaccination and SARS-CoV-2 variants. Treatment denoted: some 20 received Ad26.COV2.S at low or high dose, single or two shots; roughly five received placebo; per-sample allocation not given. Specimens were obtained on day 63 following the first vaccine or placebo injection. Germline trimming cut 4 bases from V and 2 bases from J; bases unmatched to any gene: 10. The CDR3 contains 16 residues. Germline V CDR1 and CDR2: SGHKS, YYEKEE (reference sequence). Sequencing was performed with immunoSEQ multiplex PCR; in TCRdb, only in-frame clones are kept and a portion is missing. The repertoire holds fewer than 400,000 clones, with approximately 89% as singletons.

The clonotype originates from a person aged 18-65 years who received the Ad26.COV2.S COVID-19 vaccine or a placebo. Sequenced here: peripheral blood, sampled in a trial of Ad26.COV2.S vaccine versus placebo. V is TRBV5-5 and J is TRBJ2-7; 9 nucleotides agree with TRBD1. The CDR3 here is CASSLYPGTGTYEQYF. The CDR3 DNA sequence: TGTGCCAGCAGCCTCTACCCCGGGACAGGGACCTACGAGCAGTACTTC.